Listed below are T cell receptor beta chains from one sample, sequenced in a study of post-analysis software for immune sequencing data. TCRdb reprocessed the PCR reads with MiXCR, giving one entry per CDR3 protein. Among hundreds of thousands of distinct CDR3 sequences listed, approximately 53% were seen once. The sequenced sample was blood. These receptors all come from a girl aged 10-17 years with multiple sclerosis. Both conserved end residues are part of each CDR3. The D gene is left open where the match is weak. Only some rows state a clone size, as once, few, many or a class for expanded clones.

V gene	J gene	D gene	clone size	CDR3 protein	CDR3 DNA
TRBV7-8	TRBJ2-7	NA	NA	CASSPPTGSYEQYF	TGTGCCAGCAGCCCCCCCACCGGCTCCTACGAGCAGTACTTC
TRBV5-1	TRBJ2-4	NA	NA	CASSLGQAKNIQYF	TGCGCCAGCAGCTTGGGGCAGGCTAAAAACATTCAGTACTTC
TRBV11-3	TRBJ2-6	NA	few	CASGESGANVLTF	TGTGCCAGCGGGGAGTCTGGGGCCAACGTCCTGACTTTC
TRBV7-8	TRBJ2-1	NA	NA	CASSPKEGSDNEQFF	TGTGCCAGCAGCCCCAAGGAGGGGTCGGACAATGAGCAGTTCTTC
TRBV6-6	TRBJ1-5	NA	NA	CASRWGEGNQPQHF	TGTGCCAGCAGATGGGGTGAGGGGAATCAGCCCCAGCATTTT
TRBV7-6	TRBJ2-3	TRBD2	few	CASSPSRTSGSFDTQYF	TGTGCCAGCAGCCCCTCCCGAACTAGCGGGAGTTTCGATACGCAGTATTTT
TRBV6-1	TRBJ2-7	NA	few	CASSEAVGYEQYF	TGTGCCAGCAGTGAAGCCGTCGGCTACGAGCAGTACTTC
TRBV5-1	TRBJ2-5	NA	NA	CASSLIARTGKNRETQYF	TGCGCCAGCAGCTTGATTGCCAGAACGGGAAAAAACAGGGAGACCCAGTACTTC
TRBV15	TRBJ2-1	NA	NA	CATSREYNEQFF	TGTGCCACCAGCAGAGAATACAATGAGCAGTTCTTC
TRBV20-1	TRBJ2-1	NA	few	CSDSYHGINEQFF	TGCAGTGATTCGTACCATGGCATCAATGAGCAGTTCTTC
TRBV12-3/TRBV12-4	TRBJ1-1	NA	NA	CASSPGHLAFF	TGTGCCAGCAGTCCAGGGCATTTGGCTTTCTTT
TRBV20-1	TRBJ2-4	NA	NA	CSAVPGARAKNIQYF	TGCAGTGCTGTCCCAGGGGCACGGGCCAAAAACATTCAGTACTTC
TRBV5-1	TRBJ2-3	NA	NA	CASSPGKTTDTQYF	TGCGCCAGCAGTCCGGGAAAGACCACAGATACGCAGTATTTT
TRBV5-6	TRBJ1-2	TRBD1	few	CASSSDRGNYGYTF	TGTGCCAGCAGTTCCGACAGGGGGAACTATGGCTACACCTTC
TRBV10-3	TRBJ2-3	TRBD2	few	CAISESGLADSTDTQYF	TGTGCCATCAGTGAGTCGGGGCTAGCGGATAGCACAGATACGCAGTATTTT
TRBV20-1	TRBJ2-7	NA	NA	CSAQTSRAGYEQYF	TGCAGTGCCCAGACCTCCAGGGCGGGCTACGAGCAGTACTTC
TRBV28	TRBJ1-1	TRBD1	NA	CASGIPGTGGNTEAFF	TGTGCCAGCGGGATCCCCGGGACAGGGGGCAACACTGAAGCTTTCTTT
TRBV9	TRBJ2-7	TRBD1	NA	CASSTPGQGRNEQYF	TGTGCCAGCAGCACACCGGGACAGGGCAGGAACGAGCAGTACTTC
TRBV5-1	TRBJ1-2	NA	NA	CASSFDYVERYTF	TGCGCCAGCAGCTTCGATTACGTTGAACGCTACACCTTC
TRBV15	TRBJ1-4	NA	NA	CATSRGRPPNEKLFF	TGTGCCACCAGCCGCGGACGGCCCCCAAATGAAAAACTGTTTTTT
TRBV6-6	TRBJ2-1	NA	once	CASRLLGDEQFF	TGTGCCAGCAGACTACTAGGGGATGAGCAGTTCTTC
TRBV10-3	TRBJ2-6	TRBD2	NA	CAISGRASGANVLTF	TGTGCCATCAGCGGGAGGGCCTCTGGGGCCAACGTCCTGACTTTC
TRBV3-1	TRBJ1-2	TRBD1	NA	CASSSLYRGSGGYTF	TGTGCCAGCAGCTCGCTCTACAGGGGATCCGGCGGCTACACCTTC
TRBV27	TRBJ2-7	NA	NA	CASSFGEASGQYF	TGTGCCAGCAGTTTCGGGGAAGCTTCCGGGCAGTACTTC
TRBV6-5	TRBJ1-5	NA	NA	CASTLGRGQPQHF	TGTGCCAGCACACTCGGGAGGGGTCAGCCCCAGCATTTT
TRBV6-6	TRBJ1-1	NA	few	CASSPPGGTEAFF	TGTGCCAGCAGTCCGCCGGGAGGGACTGAAGCTTTCTTT
TRBV3-1	TRBJ2-7	TRBD2	NA	CASSLLGTNSYEQYF	TGTGCCAGCAGCCTGCTCGGGACTAACTCCTACGAGCAGTACTTC
TRBV21-1	TRBJ2-1	NA	NA	CASSKGRGGGASNYNEQFF	TGTGCCAGCAGCAAAGGACGTGGCGGGGGGGCGTCGAACTACAATGAGCAGTTCTTC
TRBV4-1	TRBJ1-2	NA	NA	CASSQEGTAVWYGYTF	TGCGCCAGCAGCCAAGAGGGCACTGCCGTTTGGTATGGCTACACCTTC
TRBV29-1	TRBJ1-2	NA	few	CSVAATLYGYTF	TGCAGCGTTGCAGCTACACTCTATGGCTACACCTTC
TRBV20-1	TRBJ1-5	NA	NA	CSAPRGGSNQPQHF	TGCAGTGCTCCCCGGGGAGGTAGTAATCAGCCCCAGCATTTT
TRBV6-2/TRBV6-3	TRBJ2-4	TRBD1	few	CASSLQGSGKNIQYF	TGTGCCAGCAGTTTACAGGGGTCAGGCAAAAACATTCAGTACTTC
TRBV4-1	TRBJ1-5	NA	NA	CASSQDMDAHSNQPQHF	TGCGCCAGCAGCCAAGATATGGACGCCCATAGCAATCAGCCCCAGCATTTT
TRBV7-9	TRBJ2-7	NA	NA	CASSSSRLGYEQYF	TGTGCCAGCAGCAGCTCCAGATTGGGGTACGAGCAGTACTTC
TRBV6-2/TRBV6-3	TRBJ1-2	NA	NA	CAGRSTTNYGYTF	TGTGCCGGTCGAAGTACAACCAACTATGGCTACACCTTC
TRBV7-2	TRBJ2-3	NA	NA	CASSFQVNTQYF	TGTGCCAGCAGCTTTCAAGTAAATACGCAGTATTTT
TRBV10-3	TRBJ2-7	NA	NA	CAISRGGNNPEQYF	TGTGCCATCAGTCGAGGGGGTAATAACCCTGAGCAGTACTTC
TRBV6-4	TRBJ2-1	NA	NA	CAIPGGGPSHEDEQFF	TGTGCCATCCCAGGGGGGGGGCCGTCCCATGAAGATGAGCAGTTCTTC
TRBV14	TRBJ1-2	TRBD1	NA	CASSPGTGRANYGYTF	TGTGCCAGCAGCCCGGGGACAGGCCGAGCTAACTATGGCTACACCTTC
TRBV20-1	TRBJ2-7	TRBD1	NA	CSARDPGTGLYEQYF	TGCAGCGCTAGAGATCCCGGGACAGGGCTCTACGAGCAGTACTTC
TRBV6-5	TRBJ1-2	TRBD1	NA	CASIARDRELGGYTF	TGTGCCAGCATCGCCCGGGACAGGGAATTGGGTGGCTACACCTTC
TRBV12-3/TRBV12-4	TRBJ1-1	NA	NA	CASRFGATEAFF	TGTGCCAGCCGCTTCGGGGCGACTGAAGCTTTCTTT
TRBV5-1	TRBJ2-7	NA	NA	CASSLVGGTYEQYF	TGCGCCAGCAGCTTGGTCGGAGGTACCTACGAGCAGTACTTC
TRBV20-1	TRBJ1-5	NA	NA	CSAMFRDQPQHF	TGCAGTGCTATGTTCAGAGATCAGCCCCAGCATTTT
TRBV14	TRBJ1-2	NA	few	CASSQEHPANSNYGYTF	TGTGCCAGCAGCCAAGAACACCCAGCGAACTCTAACTATGGCTACACCTTC
TRBV29-1	TRBJ2-7	NA	few	CSGHRDGEQYF	TGCAGCGGTCACAGGGATGGTGAGCAGTACTTC
TRBV10-3	TRBJ2-1	NA	NA	CVISPRGGSSNEQFF	TGTGTCATCAGCCCCAGGGGCGGGAGTAGCAATGAGCAGTTCTTC
TRBV7-7	TRBJ2-2	TRBD2	NA	CASSLAASGRTANTGELFF	TGTGCTAGCAGCTTAGCGGCTAGCGGGAGGACCGCGAACACCGGGGAGCTGTTTTTT